A selection of T cell receptor beta chains follows, all from one sample in a study of T-cell memory formation after mild COVID-19. Via MiXCR, TCRdb re-called the 5' RACE reads, giving one row per CDR3 protein. In the table there are 300,000 to 400,000 distinct CDR3 sequences, roughly 15% of which are singletons. The sequencing sample was made of PBMCs or a T cell subset sorted from them (not recorded which). Receptors originate from a man aged 18 to 30 who had mild COVID-19 (a few samples of this study predate the infection). Cell type and time point are not known. Each CDR3 is given with its conserved first and last residue.

j_call,v_call,cdr3_aa
TRBJ2-2,TRBV18,CASSPQEPRLNTGELFF
TRBJ2-3,TRBV20-1,CSARELAGGLPRTDTQYF
TRBJ2-1,TRBV6-2/TRBV6-3,CAIRDPSDEQFF
TRBJ2-1,TRBV4-1,CASSYGQGIDEQFF
TRBJ2-2,TRBV19,CASSVRASGELFF
TRBJ2-1,TRBV7-8,CACAWGRGQDEQFF
TRBJ1-6,TRBV5-1,CASSLDLEGHNSPLHF
TRBJ2-3,TRBV27,CASSFKDPRTDTQYF
TRBJ2-1,TRBV7-6,CASSSIGGGNEQFF
TRBJ2-3,TRBV5-1,CASSPSGRPTDTQYF
TRBJ2-3,TRBV5-4,CASSLGGVRTDTQYF
TRBJ1-5,TRBV20-1,CSARPGGVDQPQHF
TRBJ2-2,TRBV7-3,CASSDRKGPGELFF
TRBJ1-1,TRBV5-1,CASSLAETRGNTEAFF
TRBJ1-6,TRBV12-3/TRBV12-4,CASQEGGYSSLHF
TRBJ2-3,TRBV12-3/TRBV12-4,CASIEASTDTQYF
TRBJ2-1,TRBV7-8,CASSHSGGPSSYNEQFF
TRBJ1-2,TRBV3-1,CASSQGPQGDGYTF
TRBJ1-1,TRBV5-1,CASRNTDTEAFF
TRBJ2-2,TRBV10-1,CASSQQGRGTGELFF
TRBJ2-7,TRBV4-2,CASSQTGGYEQYF
TRBJ2-1,TRBV20-1,CSARGTGRWDEQFF
TRBJ1-6,TRBV15,CATSTGGQGMAPLHF
TRBJ1-1,TRBV5-1,CASSLGQGAMNTEAFF
TRBJ2-1,TRBV12-3/TRBV12-4,CASRTGTSDEQFF
TRBJ2-3,TRBV20-1,CSAKRTGSSTDTQYF
TRBJ2-2,TRBV6-2/TRBV6-3,CASSYSGEELFF
TRBJ1-2,TRBV12-3/TRBV12-4,CASSPRYRVRDGYTF
TRBJ2-1,TRBV5-5,CASSSKINEQFF
TRBJ2-2,TRBV6-2/TRBV6-3,CASSAQGAPPGELFF
TRBJ2-1,TRBV2,CASSDGTGNEQFF
TRBJ1-1,TRBV5-4,CASSPPLAQGYTEAFF
TRBJ2-2,TRBV11-2,CASSLVVTATGELFF
TRBJ1-1,TRBV12-5,CASGRPQGALGTEAFF
TRBJ2-3,TRBV12-3/TRBV12-4,CASSSKGTDTQYF
TRBJ1-1,TRBV10-3,CAISDPGEGNTEAFF
TRBJ2-2,TRBV19,CASSPSTRGELFF
TRBJ1-1,TRBV19,CASSITWTGDRNTEAFF
TRBJ1-5,TRBV5-5,CASSPTSRGNQPQHF
TRBJ2-5,TRBV18,CASSPQGLGETQYF